The subject of this entry is one T cell receptor (beta chain). Its antigen is undetermined. The data were obtained in a study of CD8+CD57+ T cells in acquired aplastic anemia. About the study: Sorted cells (CD4+ and CD8+) yielded DNA amounts that averaged approximately 3 ug. Healthy donor sequencing depth: 9 million to 10.8 million CD4+, some 12 million CD8+ reads.

CDR3 and TCR beta VDJ profiling relied on genomic DNA as the template. One entry per CDR3 protein, called by TCRdb with MiXCR from the reads. The sample shows about 42,000 distinct CDR3 sequences, around 63% of them seen only once. General study results and limits: Patients had approximately 30 CD8+ CDR3 sequences in common with controls (the shared set).

Trimming stripped 4 bases from V and 0 bases from J, with 12 bases between. This CDR3 comprises 15 residues. Germline lookup yields CDR1 SQVTM and CDR2 ANQGSEA. The receptor was derived from a human donor in good health, serving as a control. The rearrangement uses TRBV29-1 and TRBJ1-4; D not resolved. The sample taken for sequencing was sorted CD4+, CD8+, or CD8+CD57+ T cells (not recorded which) from PBMCs. The CDR3: CSVGTAHTTNEKLFF. Written as DNA, the CDR3 is TGCAGCGTTGGAACAGCCCATACAACTAATGAAAAACTGTTTTTT.